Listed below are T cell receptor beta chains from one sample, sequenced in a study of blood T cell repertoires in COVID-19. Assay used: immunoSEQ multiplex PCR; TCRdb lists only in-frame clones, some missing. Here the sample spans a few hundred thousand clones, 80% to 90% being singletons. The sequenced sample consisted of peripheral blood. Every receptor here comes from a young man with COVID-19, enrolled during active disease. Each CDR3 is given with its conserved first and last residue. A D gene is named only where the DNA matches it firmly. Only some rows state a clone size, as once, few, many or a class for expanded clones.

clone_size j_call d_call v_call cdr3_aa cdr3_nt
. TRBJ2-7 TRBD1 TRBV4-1 CASSPYWGQVYTYEQYF TGCGCCAGCAGCCCCTACTGGGGACAGGTATATACCTACGAGCAGTACTTC
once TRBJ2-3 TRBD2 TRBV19 CASSTTSGRTDTQYF TGTGCCAGTAGTACCACTAGCGGGAGGACAGATACGCAGTATTTT
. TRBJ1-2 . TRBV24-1 CATKAGASVPYGYTF TGTGCCACCAAGGCAGGGGCTTCCGTCCCCTATGGCTACACCTTC
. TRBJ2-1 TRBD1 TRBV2 CASTGQGDNEQFF TGTGCCAGCACGGGACAGGGGGACAATGAGCAGTTCTTC
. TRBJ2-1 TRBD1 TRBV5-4 CASRQGTVSNEQFF TGTGCCAGCAGGCAGGGGACAGTCTCCAATGAGCAGTTCTTC
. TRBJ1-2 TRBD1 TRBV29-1 CSVPDRGDGYTF TGCAGCGTTCCGGACAGGGGCGACGGCTACACCTTC
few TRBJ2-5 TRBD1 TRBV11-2 CASSPGQAQETQYF TGTGCCAGCAGCCCGGGACAGGCCCAAGAGACCCAGTACTTC
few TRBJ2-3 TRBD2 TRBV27 CASSGTSGRSDTQYF TGTGCCAGCAGTGGGACTAGCGGGAGATCAGATACGCAGTATTTT
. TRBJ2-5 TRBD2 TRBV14 CASSSGTSWRETQYF TGTGCCAGCAGCTCAGGGACTAGCTGGCGGGAGACCCAGTACTTC
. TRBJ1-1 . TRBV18 CASSHEGRGITEAFF TGTGCCAGCTCGCACGAGGGTAGAGGTATTACTGAAGCTTTCTTT
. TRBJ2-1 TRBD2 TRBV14 CASSPWFQREYTEQFF TGTGCCAGCAGTCCTTGGTTCCAGCGGGAGTACACTGAGCAGTTCTTC
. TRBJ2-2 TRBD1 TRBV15 CATSRDYEGAKTGELFF TGTGCCACCAGCAGAGATTATGAGGGGGCGAAGACCGGGGAGCTGTTTTTT